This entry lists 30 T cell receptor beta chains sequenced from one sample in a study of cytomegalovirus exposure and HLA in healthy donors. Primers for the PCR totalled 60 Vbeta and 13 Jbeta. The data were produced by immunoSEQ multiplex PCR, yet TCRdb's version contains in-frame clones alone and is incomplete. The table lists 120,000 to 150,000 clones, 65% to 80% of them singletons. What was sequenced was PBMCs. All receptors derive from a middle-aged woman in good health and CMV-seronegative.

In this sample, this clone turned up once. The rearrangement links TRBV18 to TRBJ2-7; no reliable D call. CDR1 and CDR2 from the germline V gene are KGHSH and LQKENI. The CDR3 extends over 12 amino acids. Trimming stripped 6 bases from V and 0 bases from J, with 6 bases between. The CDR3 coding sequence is TGTGCCAGCTCGGCTAGCTCCTACGAGCAGTACTTC. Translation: CASSASSYEQYF.

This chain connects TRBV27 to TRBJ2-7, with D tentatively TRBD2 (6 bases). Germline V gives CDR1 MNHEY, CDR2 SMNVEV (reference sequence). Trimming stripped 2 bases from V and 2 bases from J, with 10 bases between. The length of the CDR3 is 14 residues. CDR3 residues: CASSLGGVAYEQYF. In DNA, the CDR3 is TGTGCCAGCAGTTTAGGAGGGGTCGCCTACGAGCAGTACTTC.

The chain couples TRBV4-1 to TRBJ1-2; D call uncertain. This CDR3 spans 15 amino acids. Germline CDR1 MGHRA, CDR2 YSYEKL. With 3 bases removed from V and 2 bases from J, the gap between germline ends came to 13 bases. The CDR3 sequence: CASSQTPTGNYGYTF. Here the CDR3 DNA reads TGCGCCAGCAGCCAGACTCCGACGGGAAACTATGGCTACACCTTC.

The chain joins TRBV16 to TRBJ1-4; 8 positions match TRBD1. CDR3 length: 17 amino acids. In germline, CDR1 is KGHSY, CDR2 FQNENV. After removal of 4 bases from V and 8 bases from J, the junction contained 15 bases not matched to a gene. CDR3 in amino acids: CASSPRNTGGLQEKLFF. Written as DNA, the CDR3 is TGTGCCAGCAGCCCGAGGAATACAGGGGGATTACAGGAAAAACTGTTTTTT.

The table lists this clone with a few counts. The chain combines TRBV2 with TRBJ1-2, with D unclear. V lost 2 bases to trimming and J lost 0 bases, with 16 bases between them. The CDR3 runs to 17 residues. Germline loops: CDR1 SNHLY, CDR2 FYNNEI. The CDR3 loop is CASSERPGTTANYGYTF. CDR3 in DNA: TGTGCCAGCAGTGAAAGACCCGGAACAACAGCTAACTATGGCTACACCTTC.

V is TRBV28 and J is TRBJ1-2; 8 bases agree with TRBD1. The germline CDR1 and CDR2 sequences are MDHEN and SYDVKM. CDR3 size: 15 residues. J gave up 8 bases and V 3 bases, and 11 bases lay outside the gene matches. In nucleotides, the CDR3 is TGTGCCAGCAGTTTGAGGTGGGCGACAGGGGTGGGCTACACCTTC. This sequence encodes CASSLRWATGVGYTF.

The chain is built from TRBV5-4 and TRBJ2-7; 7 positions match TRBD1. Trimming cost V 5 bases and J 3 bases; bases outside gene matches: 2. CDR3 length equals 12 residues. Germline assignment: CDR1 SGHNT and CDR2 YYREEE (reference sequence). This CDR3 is CASSRDSYEQYF. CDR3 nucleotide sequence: TGTGCCAGCAGTCGGGACAGCTACGAGCAGTACTTC.

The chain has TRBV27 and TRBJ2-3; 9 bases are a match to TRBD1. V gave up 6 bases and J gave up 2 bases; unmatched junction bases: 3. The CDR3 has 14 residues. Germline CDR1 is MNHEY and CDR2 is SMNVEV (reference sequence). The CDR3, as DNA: TGTGCCAGCAGAAGGGACAGGGACACAGATACGCAGTATTTT. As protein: CASRRDRDTDTQYF.

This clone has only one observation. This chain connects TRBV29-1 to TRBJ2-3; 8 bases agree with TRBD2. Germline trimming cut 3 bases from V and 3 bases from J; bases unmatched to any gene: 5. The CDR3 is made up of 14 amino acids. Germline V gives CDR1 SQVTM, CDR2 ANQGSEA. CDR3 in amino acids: CSVDAGGGTDTQYF. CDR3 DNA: TGCAGCGTTGATGCGGGGGGCGGTACAGATACGCAGTATTTT.

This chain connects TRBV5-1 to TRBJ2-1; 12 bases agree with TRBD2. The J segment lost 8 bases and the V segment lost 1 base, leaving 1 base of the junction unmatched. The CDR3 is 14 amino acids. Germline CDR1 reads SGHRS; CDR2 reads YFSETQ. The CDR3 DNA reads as TGCGCCAGCAGCTTGTCTAGCGGGGGGGATGAGCAGTTCTTC. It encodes CASSLSSGGDEQFF.

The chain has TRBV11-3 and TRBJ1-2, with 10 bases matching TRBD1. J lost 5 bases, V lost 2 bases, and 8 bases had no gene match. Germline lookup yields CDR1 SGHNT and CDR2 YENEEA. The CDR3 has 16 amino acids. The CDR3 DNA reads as TGTGCCAGCAGCTTACGAACTAGACAGGGGGCTTATGGCTACACCTTC. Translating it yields CASSLRTRQGAYGYTF.

DNA for the CDR3: TGTGCCAGCAGCTTCAGGGGGCTGGGTTACAATGAGCAGTTCTTC. Residues: CASSFRGLGYNEQFF. V is TRBV5-4 and J is TRBJ2-1; TRBD1 matches 8 bases. The trim removed 2 bases at V and 4 bases at J, leaving 5 bases unmatched. The germline V gene has CDR1 SGHNT and CDR2 YYREEE (reference sequence). The CDR3 sequence is 15 residues long.

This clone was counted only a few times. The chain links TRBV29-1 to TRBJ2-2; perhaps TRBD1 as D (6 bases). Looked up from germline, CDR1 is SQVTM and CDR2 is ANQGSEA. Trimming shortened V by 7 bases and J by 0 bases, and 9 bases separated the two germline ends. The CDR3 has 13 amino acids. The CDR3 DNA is TGCAGCGCCAGGGGACCGAACACCGGGGAGCTGTTTTTT. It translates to CSARGPNTGELFF.

The CDR3 sequence: CASSLVSGRGTDTQYF. CDR3 sequence (DNA): TGCGCCAGCAGCTTGGTTAGCGGGAGGGGCACAGATACGCAGTATTTT. V usage is TRBV5-1 and J usage is TRBJ2-3, with TRBD2 identical over 11 bases. The CDR3 extends over 16 amino acids. V was pared by 0 bases and J by 1 base, with 1 base of the junction left unmatched. Looked up from germline, CDR1 is SGHRS and CDR2 is YFSETQ.

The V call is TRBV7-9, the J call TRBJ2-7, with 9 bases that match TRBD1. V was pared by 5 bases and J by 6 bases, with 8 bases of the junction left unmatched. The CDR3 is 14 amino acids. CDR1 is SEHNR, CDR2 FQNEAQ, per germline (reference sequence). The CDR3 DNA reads TGTGCCAGCAGCCCCCGGGACAGGGTCGGCGAGCAGTACTTC. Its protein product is CASSPRDRVGEQYF.

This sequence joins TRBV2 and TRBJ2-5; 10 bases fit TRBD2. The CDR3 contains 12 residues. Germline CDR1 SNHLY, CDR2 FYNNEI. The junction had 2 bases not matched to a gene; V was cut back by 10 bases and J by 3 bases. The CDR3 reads CATAGGKETQYF. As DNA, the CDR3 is TGTGCCACAGCGGGGGGGAAAGAGACCCAGTACTTC.

CDR3 sequence reads: CASSDGGSTYEQYF. The CDR3 region has the DNA TGCGCCAGCAGTGACGGGGGGTCGACCTACGAGCAGTACTTC. V gene TRBV10-1 combines with J gene TRBJ2-7; 7 nucleotides align to TRBD2. Trimming took 3 bases from V and 2 from J; bases not matched to a gene: 4. Germline CDR1 WNHNN, CDR2 SYGVQD (reference sequence). This CDR3 has 14 amino acids.

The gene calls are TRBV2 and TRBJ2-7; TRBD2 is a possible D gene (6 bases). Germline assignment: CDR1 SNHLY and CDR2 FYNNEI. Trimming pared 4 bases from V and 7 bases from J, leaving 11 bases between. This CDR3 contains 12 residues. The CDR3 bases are TGTGCCAGCAGTGTTGGAGGGGTTGAGCAGTACTTC. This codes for CASSVGGVEQYF.

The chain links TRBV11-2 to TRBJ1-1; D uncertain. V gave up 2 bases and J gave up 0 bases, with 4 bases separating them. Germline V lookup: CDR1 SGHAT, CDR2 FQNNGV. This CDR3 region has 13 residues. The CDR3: CASSLSLNTEAFF. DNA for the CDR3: TGTGCCAGCAGCTTAAGCCTGAACACTGAAGCTTTCTTT. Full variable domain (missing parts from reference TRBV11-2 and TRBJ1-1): EAGVAQSPRYKIIEKRQSVAFWCNPISGHATLYWYQQILGQGPKLLIQFQNNGVVDDSQLPKDRFSAERLKGVDSTLKIQPAKLEDSAVYLCASSLSLNTEAFFGQGTRLTVV.

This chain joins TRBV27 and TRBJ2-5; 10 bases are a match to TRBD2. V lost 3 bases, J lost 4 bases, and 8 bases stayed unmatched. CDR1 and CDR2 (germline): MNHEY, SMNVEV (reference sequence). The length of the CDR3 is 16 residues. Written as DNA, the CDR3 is TGTGCCAGCAGTTTCAGAGCGGGGGGGCTTCGAGAGACCCAGTACTTC. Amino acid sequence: CASSFRAGGLRETQYF.

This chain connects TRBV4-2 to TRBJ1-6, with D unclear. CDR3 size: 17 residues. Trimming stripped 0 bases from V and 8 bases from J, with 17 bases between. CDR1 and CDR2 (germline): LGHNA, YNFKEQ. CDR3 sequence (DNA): TGTGCCAGCAGCCAAGATCTCTCAGCAGGTACTTATTCACCCCTCCACTTT. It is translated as CASSQDLSAGTYSPLHF.

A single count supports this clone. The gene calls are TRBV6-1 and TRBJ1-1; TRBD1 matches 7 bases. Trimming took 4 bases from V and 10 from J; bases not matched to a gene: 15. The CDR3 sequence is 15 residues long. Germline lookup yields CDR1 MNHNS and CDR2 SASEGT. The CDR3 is CASSALRGGGVLAFF. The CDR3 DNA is TGTGCCAGCAGTGCCCTCAGAGGAGGGGGCGTCCTAGCTTTCTTT.

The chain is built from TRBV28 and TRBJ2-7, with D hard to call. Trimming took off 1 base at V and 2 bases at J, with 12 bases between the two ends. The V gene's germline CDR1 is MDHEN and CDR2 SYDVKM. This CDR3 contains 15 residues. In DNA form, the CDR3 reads TGTGCCAGCAGTTTATTAGATAGATTTACCTACGAGCAGTACTTC. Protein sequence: CASSLLDRFTYEQYF.

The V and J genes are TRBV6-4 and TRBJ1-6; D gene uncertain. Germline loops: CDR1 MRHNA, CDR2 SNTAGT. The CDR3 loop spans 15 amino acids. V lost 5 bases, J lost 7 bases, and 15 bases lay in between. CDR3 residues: CASSMVRAGNSPLHF. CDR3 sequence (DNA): TGTGCCAGCAGTATGGTTAGGGCGGGGAATTCACCCCTCCACTTT.

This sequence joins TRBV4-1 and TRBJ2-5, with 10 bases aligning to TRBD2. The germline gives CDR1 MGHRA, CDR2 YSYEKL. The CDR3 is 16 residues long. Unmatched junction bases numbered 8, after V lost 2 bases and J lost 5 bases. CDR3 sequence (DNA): TGCGCCAGCAGCCAAATGGCGGCTAGCGGGGGTGAGACCCAGTACTTC. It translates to CASSQMAASGGETQYF.

The CDR3 loop reads CASSLGFKGARNYTF. The CDR3 DNA reads as TGTGCCAGCAGCTTAGGGTTTAAGGGGGCGAGGAACTACACCTTC. The J gene is TRBJ1-2, the V gene TRBV7-8; TRBD1 matches 7 bases. The germline gives CDR1 SGHVS, CDR2 FQNEAQ. CDR3 size: 15 residues. Losses at the gene ends were 1 base for V and 10 bases for J; bases not matched to a gene: 12.

The CDR3 region has the DNA TGTGCCTACTTGACTAGATCGACAGATACGCAGTATTTT. The encoded protein is CAYLTRSTDTQYF. The V gene is TRBV30, the J gene TRBJ2-3; TRBD2 might be the D (6 bases). V was trimmed by 7 bases and J by 3 bases, leaving 14 bases between them. The CDR3 spans 13 residues. Germline V gene data show CDR1 as GTSNPN and CDR2 as SVGIG (reference sequence).

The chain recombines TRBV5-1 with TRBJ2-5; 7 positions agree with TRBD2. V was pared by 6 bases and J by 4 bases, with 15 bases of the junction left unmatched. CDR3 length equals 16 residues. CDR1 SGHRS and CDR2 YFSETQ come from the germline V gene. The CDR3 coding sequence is TGCGCCAGCATCCCGGGGTCGGGGGGTCGCGGAGAGACCCAGTACTTC. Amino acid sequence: CASIPGSGGRGETQYF.

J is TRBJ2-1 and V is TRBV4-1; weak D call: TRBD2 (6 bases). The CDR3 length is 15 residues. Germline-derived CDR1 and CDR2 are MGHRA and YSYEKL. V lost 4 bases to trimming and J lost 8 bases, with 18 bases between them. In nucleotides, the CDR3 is TGCGCCAGCAGCCTATCTGGGGGAGGAGGCGATGAGCAGTTCTTC. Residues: CASSLSGGGGDEQFF.

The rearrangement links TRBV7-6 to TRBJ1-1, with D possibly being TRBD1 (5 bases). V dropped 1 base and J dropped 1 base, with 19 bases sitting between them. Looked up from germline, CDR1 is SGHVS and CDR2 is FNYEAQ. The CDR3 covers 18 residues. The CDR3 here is CASSLGQGLVGGNTEAFF. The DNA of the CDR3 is TGTGCCAGCAGCTTAGGTCAGGGCCTGGTTGGTGGGAACACTGAAGCTTTCTTT.